The 2 T cell receptor beta chains in this list originate from one sample, sequenced in a study of early stage breast cancer tumors (dated by TCRdb to the late 2010s). Library preparation used the immunoSEQ multiplex PCR assay. TCRdb took this table from immuneACCESS and kept in-frame rearrangements with V and J called. Such tables lack part of the clones; where checked against another copy, unresolved V genes explain under half of the gap, and the rest is unexplained. This sample is represented by about 38,000 clones; 65% to 75% of them were singletons. Clones ranked in the top ten supply roughly 6.1% of the sample. Sequencing was carried out using blood. The origin of the receptors is a person in their sixties or seventies with breast cancer.

The table lists this clone with a few counts. The chain joins TRBV2 to TRBJ1-5; D uncertain. Germline values: CDR1 SNHLY, CDR2 FYNNEI. V lost 6 bases, J lost 3 bases, and 6 bases lay in between. The CDR3 runs 12 residues. The CDR3: CASRRYNQPQHF. Written as DNA, the CDR3 is TGTGCCAGCAGGAGGTACAATCAGCCCCAGCATTTT.

The chain joins TRBV7-2 to TRBJ1-1, with D possibly being TRBD1 (5 bases). The CDR3 totals 13 residues. Germline-derived CDR1 and CDR2 are SGHTA and FQGNSA. V was clipped by 5 bases and J by 9 bases, with 16 bases between them. CDR3 sequence: CASSPAGTRKAFF. For the CDR3, the DNA is TGTGCCAGCAGCCCGGCGGGGACTCGAAAAGCTTTCTTT. Using reference TRBV7-2 and TRBJ1-1 for the parts outside the CDR3, the full variable domain is GAGVSQSPSNKVTEKGKDVELRCDPISGHTALYWYRQSLGQGLEFLIYFQGNSAPDKSGLPSDRFSAERTGGSVSTLTIQRTQQEDSAVYLCASSPAGTRKAFFGQGTRLTVV.